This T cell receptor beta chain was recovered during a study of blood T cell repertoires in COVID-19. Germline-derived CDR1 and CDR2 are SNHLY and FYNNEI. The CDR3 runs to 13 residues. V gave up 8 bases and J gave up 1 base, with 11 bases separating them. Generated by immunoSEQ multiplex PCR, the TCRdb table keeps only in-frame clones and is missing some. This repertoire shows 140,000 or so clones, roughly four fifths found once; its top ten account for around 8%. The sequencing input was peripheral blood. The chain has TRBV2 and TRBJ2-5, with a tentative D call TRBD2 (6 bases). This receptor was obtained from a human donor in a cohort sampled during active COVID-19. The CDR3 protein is CASWGTFQETQYF. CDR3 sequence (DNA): TGTGCCAGCTGGGGGACTTTCCAAGAGACCCAGTACTTC.